Listed below are T cell receptor beta chains from one sample, sequenced in a study of shared clonotypes between healthy human individuals. Using immunoSEQ multiplex PCR, the repertoire was profiled, and TCRdb retains in-frame clones only, with some absent. The table lists 2.3 million or so clones, more than 80% of them singletons. Sequencing input: naive CD4+ T cells from PBMCs. The receptors here all came from a man aged 18 to 29 in good health. Some clones in this sample may be carry-over from other donors' samples. Each CDR3 is given with its conserved first and last residue. Fields, in order: D gene, J gene, CDR3 length, V gene, clone size, CDR3 protein, CDR3 DNA. A D gene is named only where the DNA matches it firmly. Not all rows give a size; the values are once, few, many and, for expanded clones, a class.

d_gene: NA; j_gene: TRBJ1-5; len: 19; v_gene: TRBV21-1; abundance: NA; CDR3aa: CASSLRHPPWGGGNQPQHF; CDR3nt: NA
d_gene: NA; j_gene: TRBJ2-1; len: 14; v_gene: TRBV6-6; abundance: NA; CDR3aa: CASTTAWRGNEQFF; CDR3nt: TGTGCCAGCACCACGGCCTGGCGAGGCAATGAGCAGTTCTTC
d_gene: TRBD1; j_gene: TRBJ1-4; len: 14; v_gene: TRBV28; abundance: NA; CDR3aa: CASRPTGIGEKLFF; CDR3nt: TGTGCCAGCAGACCGACAGGGATAGGGGAAAAACTGTTTTTT
d_gene: TRBD1; j_gene: TRBJ1-2; len: 12; v_gene: TRBV27; abundance: NA; CDR3aa: CANRTGGSGYTF; CDR3nt: TGTGCCAACCGGACAGGGGGGAGTGGCTACACCTTC
d_gene: NA; j_gene: TRBJ1-2; len: 12; v_gene: TRBV28; abundance: NA; CDR3aa: CASVEGPYGYTF; CDR3nt: TGTGCCAGCGTAGAGGGGCCCTATGGCTACACCTTC
d_gene: TRBD2; j_gene: TRBJ2-1; len: 17; v_gene: TRBV14; abundance: once; CDR3aa: CASSLGTSGSFYNEQFF; CDR3nt: TGTGCCAGCAGCCTGGGGACTAGCGGGAGTTTCTACAATGAGCAGTTCTTC
d_gene: TRBD1; j_gene: TRBJ1-1; len: 13; v_gene: TRBV5-5; abundance: NA; CDR3aa: CASSLDRGTEAFF; CDR3nt: TGTGCCAGCAGCTTGGACAGGGGAACTGAAGCTTTCTTT
d_gene: NA; j_gene: TRBJ1-1; len: 13; v_gene: TRBV5-6; abundance: NA; CDR3aa: CASSLSQIGEAFF; CDR3nt: TGTGCCAGCAGCTTGTCTCAGATCGGTGAAGCTTTCTTT
d_gene: TRBD2; j_gene: TRBJ2-7; len: 15; v_gene: TRBV6-4; abundance: NA; CDR3aa: CASSEALGGVREQYF; CDR3nt: TGTGCCAGCAGTGAAGCGTTGGGAGGGGTTCGCGAGCAGTACTTC
d_gene: NA; j_gene: TRBJ2-3; len: 14; v_gene: TRBV7-9; abundance: NA; CDR3aa: CASSWAGSTDTQYF; CDR3nt: TGTGCCAGCAGCTGGGCGGGCAGCACAGATACGCAGTATTTT
d_gene: TRBD2; j_gene: TRBJ2-2; len: 15; v_gene: TRBV2; abundance: NA; CDR3aa: CASSPSSGDTGELFF; CDR3nt: TGTGCCAGCAGTCCATCTAGCGGAGACACCGGGGAGCTGTTTTTT
d_gene: NA; j_gene: TRBJ2-1; len: 13; v_gene: TRBV9; abundance: NA; CDR3aa: CASSVGGHNEQFF; CDR3nt: TGTGCCAGCAGCGTAGGAGGACACAATGAGCAGTTCTTC
d_gene: TRBD2; j_gene: TRBJ2-7; len: 17; v_gene: TRBV10-3; abundance: NA; CDR3aa: CAISERTSGGTSYEQYF; CDR3nt: TGTGCCATCAGTGAGAGGACTAGCGGAGGGACCTCCTACGAGCAGTACTTC
d_gene: TRBD1; j_gene: TRBJ1-1; len: 18; v_gene: TRBV10-3; abundance: NA; CDR3aa: CAISGSVGTDRNNTEAFF; CDR3nt: TGTGCCATCAGTGGCTCGGTTGGGACAGACAGGAACAACACTGAAGCTTTCTTT
d_gene: NA; j_gene: TRBJ2-7; len: 15; v_gene: TRBV27; abundance: NA; CDR3aa: CASSLRGLGWDEQYF; CDR3nt: TGTGCCAGCAGTTTACGAGGGCTAGGTTGGGACGAGCAGTACTTC
d_gene: NA; j_gene: TRBJ2-7; len: 15; v_gene: TRBV9; abundance: NA; CDR3aa: CASTPGASAHYEQYF; CDR3nt: TGTGCCAGCACCCCAGGTGCTAGCGCTCACTACGAGCAGTACTTC
d_gene: NA; j_gene: TRBJ1-1; len: 12; v_gene: TRBV28; abundance: NA; CDR3aa: CASIHRNTEAFF; CDR3nt: TGTGCCAGCATTCACAGGAACACTGAAGCTTTCTTT
d_gene: NA; j_gene: TRBJ1-1; len: 12; v_gene: TRBV30; abundance: few; CDR3aa: CAWSGVNTEAFF; CDR3nt: TGTGCCTGGAGTGGGGTGAACACTGAAGCTTTCTTT
d_gene: TRBD2; j_gene: TRBJ2-1; len: 15; v_gene: TRBV27; abundance: once; CDR3aa: CASRKLAGWYNEQFF; CDR3nt: TGTGCCAGCAGAAAACTAGCGGGCTGGTACAATGAGCAGTTCTTC
d_gene: NA; j_gene: TRBJ2-5; len: 15; v_gene: TRBV25-1; abundance: NA; CDR3aa: CASSVADGAGETQYF; CDR3nt: TGTGCCAGCAGTGTAGCGGACGGGGCGGGGGAGACCCAGTACTTC
d_gene: NA; j_gene: TRBJ2-3; len: 14; v_gene: TRBV5-1; abundance: NA; CDR3aa: CASSHPGSTDTQYF; CDR3nt: TGCGCCAGCAGCCACCCGGGTAGCACAGATACGCAGTATTTT
d_gene: TRBD2; j_gene: TRBJ2-7; len: 14; v_gene: TRBV6-5; abundance: NA; CDR3aa: CASSRTSGDYEQYF; CDR3nt: TGTGCCAGCAGCCGGACTAGCGGAGACTACGAGCAGTACTTC
d_gene: NA; j_gene: TRBJ1-3; len: 16; v_gene: TRBV19; abundance: NA; CDR3aa: CASRKSTGDSGNTIYF; CDR3nt: TGTGCCAGTAGAAAGTCGACGGGCGACTCTGGAAACACCATATATTTT
d_gene: NA; j_gene: TRBJ2-2; len: 14; v_gene: TRBV11-1; abundance: NA; CDR3aa: CASSFVGAAGELFF; CDR3nt: TGTGCCAGCAGCTTTGTCGGGGCGGCCGGGGAGCTGTTTTTT
d_gene: NA; j_gene: TRBJ1-1; len: 15; v_gene: TRBV19; abundance: NA; CDR3aa: CASSIMGFADTEAFF; CDR3nt: TGTGCCAGTAGTATAATGGGTTTCGCGGACACTGAAGCTTTCTTT
d_gene: NA; j_gene: TRBJ2-7; len: 15; v_gene: TRBV6-5; abundance: once; CDR3aa: CASSYDPFNSYEQYF; CDR3nt: TGTGCCAGCAGTTACGATCCATTTAACTCCTACGAGCAGTACTTC
d_gene: NA; j_gene: TRBJ2-7; len: 15; v_gene: TRBV5-6; abundance: NA; CDR3aa: CASSLRGQGIYEQYF; CDR3nt: TGTGCCAGCAGCTTGAGGGGTCAAGGCATCTACGAGCAGTACTTC
d_gene: NA; j_gene: TRBJ1-1; len: 14; v_gene: TRBV5-1; abundance: NA; CDR3aa: CASSLDSRNTEAFF; CDR3nt: TGCGCCAGCAGCTTGGATTCCAGGAACACTGAAGCTTTCTTT
d_gene: TRBD2; j_gene: TRBJ2-5; len: 16; v_gene: TRBV5-1; abundance: NA; CDR3aa: CASSLVASGGQETQYF; CDR3nt: TGCGCCAGCAGCTTGGTGGCTAGCGGGGGGCAAGAGACCCAGTACTTC
d_gene: NA; j_gene: TRBJ1-4; len: 14; v_gene: TRBV30; abundance: NA; CDR3aa: CAWGLKQGDEKLFF; CDR3nt: TGTGCCTGGGGCCTTAAACAAGGAGATGAAAAACTGTTTTTT
d_gene: NA; j_gene: TRBJ1-4; len: 18; v_gene: TRBV4-2; abundance: NA; CDR3aa: CASSLPRPFLSTNEKLFF; CDR3nt: TGTGCCAGCAGCCTACCCCGCCCGTTCCTTTCAACTAATGAAAAACTGTTTTTT
d_gene: NA; j_gene: TRBJ2-1; len: 15; v_gene: TRBV6-1; abundance: once; CDR3aa: CASSERQARLDEQFF; CDR3nt: TGTGCCAGCAGCGAGCGACAGGCTCGCCTGGATGAGCAGTTCTTC
d_gene: TRBD1; j_gene: TRBJ1-1; len: 14; v_gene: TRBV4-3; abundance: few; CDR3aa: CASSPGTVNTEAFF; CDR3nt: TGCGCCAGCAGCCCCGGGACAGTGAACACTGAAGCTTTCTTT
d_gene: NA; j_gene: TRBJ1-1; len: 13; v_gene: TRBV4-3; abundance: NA; CDR3aa: CASSQQMNTEAFF; CDR3nt: TGCGCCAGCAGCCAACAAATGAACACTGAAGCTTTCTTT
d_gene: NA; j_gene: TRBJ1-1; len: 14; v_gene: TRBV5-5; abundance: once; CDR3aa: CASSLDAVNTEAFF; CDR3nt: TGTGCCAGCAGCTTGGATGCGGTGAACACTGAAGCTTTCTTT
d_gene: NA; j_gene: TRBJ2-1; len: 14; v_gene: TRBV10-2; abundance: NA; CDR3aa: CASSPASGTGEQFF; CDR3nt: TGCGCCAGCAGTCCGGCTAGCGGGACAGGGGAGCAGTTCTTC
d_gene: NA; j_gene: TRBJ1-1; len: 12; v_gene: TRBV28; abundance: NA; CDR3aa: CASSRANTEAFF; CDR3nt: TGTGCCAGCAGTCGGGCGAACACTGAAGCTTTCTTT
d_gene: TRBD1; j_gene: TRBJ1-4; len: 17; v_gene: TRBV7-3; abundance: NA; CDR3aa: CASSPRGTGGTNEKLFF; CDR3nt: TGTGCCAGCAGCCCAAGGGGGACAGGGGGAACTAATGAAAAACTGTTTTTT
d_gene: NA; j_gene: TRBJ1-5; len: 15; v_gene: TRBV21-1; abundance: NA; CDR3aa: CASSKGPWGYQPQHF; CDR3nt: TGTGCCAGCAGCAAAGGACCATGGGGGTATCAGCCCCAGCATTTT
d_gene: NA; j_gene: TRBJ2-1; len: 16; v_gene: TRBV5-1; abundance: NA; CDR3aa: CASSLGQLLSYNEQFF; CDR3nt: TGCGCCAGCAGCTTGGGGCAGCTCCTCTCCTACAATGAGCAGTTCTTC
d_gene: TRBD1; j_gene: TRBJ2-7; len: 15; v_gene: TRBV9; abundance: NA; CDR3aa: CASSVGDRAAYEQYF; CDR3nt: TGTGCCAGCAGCGTAGGGGACAGGGCTGCCTACGAGCAGTACTTC
d_gene: TRBD2; j_gene: TRBJ2-2; len: 15; v_gene: TRBV4-2; abundance: NA; CDR3aa: CASSPSGGNTGELFF; CDR3nt: TGTGCCAGCAGCCCCAGCGGGGGGAACACCGGGGAGCTGTTTTTT
d_gene: NA; j_gene: TRBJ2-5; len: 13; v_gene: TRBV5-8; abundance: NA; CDR3aa: CASSPGAPETQYF; CDR3nt: TGTGCCAGCAGCCCCGGGGCCCCGGAGACCCAGTACTTC
d_gene: NA; j_gene: TRBJ1-2; len: 16; v_gene: TRBV5-1; abundance: NA; CDR3aa: CASSLTRPDGDYGYTF; CDR3nt: TGCGCCAGCAGCTTGACGCGTCCCGATGGGGACTATGGCTACACCTTC
d_gene: TRBD1; j_gene: TRBJ2-7; len: 15; v_gene: TRBV7-9; abundance: once; CDR3aa: CASSRPRGHSYEQYF; CDR3nt: TGTGCCAGCAGCCGTCCCAGGGGGCATTCCTACGAGCAGTACTTC